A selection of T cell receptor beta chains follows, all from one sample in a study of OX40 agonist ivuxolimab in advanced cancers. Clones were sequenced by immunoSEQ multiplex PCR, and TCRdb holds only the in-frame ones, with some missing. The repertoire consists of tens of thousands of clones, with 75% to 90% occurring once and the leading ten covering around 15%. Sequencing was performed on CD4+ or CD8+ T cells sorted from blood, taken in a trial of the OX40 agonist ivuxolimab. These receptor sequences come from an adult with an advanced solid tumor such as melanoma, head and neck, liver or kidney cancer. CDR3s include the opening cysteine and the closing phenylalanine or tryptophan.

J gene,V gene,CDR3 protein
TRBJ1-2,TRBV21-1,CASSKEGQGASIGYTF
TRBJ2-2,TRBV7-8,CASSLRGDPLNTGELFF
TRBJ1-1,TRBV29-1,CSVLPGGANTEAFF
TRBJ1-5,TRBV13,CASSPGRNQPQHF
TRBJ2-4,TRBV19,CASNTDQNIQYF
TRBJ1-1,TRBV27,CASSFGQGGGAFF
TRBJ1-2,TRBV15,CATSRDLGQGYGYTF
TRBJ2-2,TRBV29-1,CSVEDLVSGATNTGELFF
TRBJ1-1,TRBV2,CASRRGTEAFF
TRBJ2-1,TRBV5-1,CASSLVRGNEQFF
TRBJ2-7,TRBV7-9,CASRNQGRDGDSYEQYF
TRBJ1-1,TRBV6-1,CATLHPPTGTTEAFF
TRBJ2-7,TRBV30,CAWSVVGYEQYF
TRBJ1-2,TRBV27,CASSLSPGQGAAYGYTF
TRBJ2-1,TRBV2,CASSPPGSFWQFF
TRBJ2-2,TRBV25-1,CASDSGGTGELFF
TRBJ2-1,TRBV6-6,CASSYASGRGNEQFF
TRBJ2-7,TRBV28,CASSPLSSYEQYF
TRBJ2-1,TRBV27,CASSLARRGYEQFF
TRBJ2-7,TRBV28,CASSLRQGASYEQYF
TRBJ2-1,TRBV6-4,CASSDTAGESHEQFF
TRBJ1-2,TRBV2,CASRPGQGKDGYTF
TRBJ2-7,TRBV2,CASSGGAYEQYF
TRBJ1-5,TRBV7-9,CASSSGAGQPQHF
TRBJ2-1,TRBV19,CASSNGGRAYNEQFF
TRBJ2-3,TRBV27,CASSLAGLTSTDTQYF